This section outlines one TCR beta chain sequence together with its context. This sample is drawn from a study of blood T cell repertoires in COVID-19. On the study more broadly: Sources were T cells, B-cell-depleted T cells, or PBMCs; the material itself was cDNA or gDNA.

There are 14 residues in the CDR3. Germline CDR1 MNHEY, CDR2 SMNVEV (reference sequence). Trimming took 5 bases from V and 2 from J; bases not matched to a gene: 6. Followed over time, Seattle patients had been enrolled while infection was active. In the authors' methods: How many nucleated cells were present was estimated from reference gene primer amplification. The protocol was immunoSEQ multiplex PCR, while the TCRdb copy is restricted to in-frame clones and leaves out a portion. The D gene and trimming were derived from the DNA, and the V and J assignments and clone size from that table. Among about 500,000 clones listed, 89% were seen once.

The receptor's source is a man younger than 30 with COVID-19, enrolled during active disease. Material for sequencing was peripheral blood. This chain connects TRBV27 to TRBJ2-7; 7 positions agree with TRBD1. CDR3 nucleotide sequence: TGTGCCAGCAGTCAGGCAGGGGGAACCTACGAGCAGTACTTC. The encoded protein is CASSQAGGTYEQYF.